The following is a T cell receptor (beta chain) sequence with its context. Antigen: not known. Relative to the germline gene, one junction end is altered; a read error may explain this. CDR1 SGHTA and CDR2 FQGNSA come from the germline V gene. The CDR3 totals 14 residues. Regarding treatment: approximately nine-day PBMC culture with coronavirus spike peptide pools or control peptides (ViraFEST assay). The record originates from a study of vaccination and CD4 T cells after COVID-19. Sequencing of DNA taken from cultured CD4+ T cells relied on the Oncomine TCR Beta short-read assay. Each CDR3 protein is one row after TCRdb ran MiXCR on the PCR reads. The sample yields about 19,000 distinct CDR3 sequences, approximately 48% seen once.

Sequences were derived from CD4+ T cells from blood, cultured in vitro, sampled after SARS-CoV-2 vaccination. The gene calls are TRBV7-2 and TRBJ1-1, with D hard to call. The receptor comes from a human donor who had recovered from COVID-19. This CDR3 is CASSLGHGNTGAFF. In DNA, the CDR3 is TGTGCCAGCAGCTTAGGACACGGGAACACTGGAGCTTTCTTT.